The 32 T cell receptor beta chains given below trace back to one sample, sequenced in a study of cytomegalovirus exposure and HLA in healthy donors. The assay was immunoSEQ multiplex PCR, and TCRdb's table has in-frame clones only and misses some. The sample consists of 150,000 to 180,000 clones, 70% to 90% of them appearing once. The sample taken for sequencing was PBMCs. Receptors were obtained from a man younger than 35 in good health and CMV-seropositive.

The CDR3 spells CASSPIGGTEAFF. The CDR3 nucleotides are TGTGCCAGCAGCCCGATAGGAGGCACTGAAGCTTTCTTT. The J gene is TRBJ1-1, the V gene TRBV13; D remains unclear. Trimming took 5 bases from V and 4 from J, leaving 11 bases between them. This CDR3 has 13 amino acids. Germline assignment: CDR1 PRHDT and CDR2 FYEKMQ (reference sequence).

This clone was found many times. V and J are TRBV18 and TRBJ1-6; TRBD1 is a possible D gene (5 bases). The CDR3 loop spans 14 amino acids. Germline V gives CDR1 KGHSH, CDR2 LQKENI. V was clipped by 3 bases and J by 7 bases, with 10 bases between them. This chain's CDR3 is CASSPAGENSPLHF. The CDR3 bases are TGTGCCAGCTCACCTGCGGGGGAAAATTCACCCCTCCACTTT.

The chain couples TRBV7-2 to TRBJ1-4; D remains ambiguous. The CDR3 covers 14 residues. In germline, CDR1 is SGHTA, CDR2 FQGNSA. V dropped 5 bases and J dropped 5 bases, with 12 bases sitting between them. The CDR3 loop is CASSQNSLNEKLFF. For the CDR3, the DNA is TGTGCCAGCAGCCAGAACTCACTAAATGAAAAACTGTTTTTT.

This clone was counted once. This chain links TRBV5-1 with TRBJ2-1; the match to TRBD2 covers 8 bases. V dropped 4 bases and J dropped 2; count of bases not matched to a gene: 2. The CDR3 runs 14 residues. CDR1 is SGHRS and CDR2 is YFSETQ in the germline V gene. CDR3 loop: CASSDGGAYNEQFF. In DNA, the CDR3 is TGCGCCAGCAGCGACGGGGGGGCCTACAATGAGCAGTTCTTC.

This rearrangement joins TRBV18 to TRBJ2-2; 8 positions agree with TRBD1. The germline V gene has CDR1 KGHSH and CDR2 LQKENI. This CDR3 contains 15 residues. V was clipped by 6 bases and J by 6 bases; unmatched bases: 9. For the CDR3, the DNA is TGTGCCAGCTCTCCAACAGGGGGGCTTGCCGGGGAGCTGTTTTTT. It yields the protein CASSPTGGLAGELFF.

The chain is built from TRBV23-1 and TRBJ2-5; 8 bases are shared with TRBD1. TRBV23-1 falls under the ORF class, with uncertain function. This CDR3 has 18 residues. V lost 0 bases, J lost 2 bases, and 11 bases stayed unmatched. The CDR3, as DNA: TGCGCCAGCAGTCAATCGGAGGACAGGGAAGGATGGCAAGAGACCCAGTACTTC. Encoded protein: CASSQSEDREGWQETQYF.

The count of this clone is one. V usage is TRBV5-1 and J usage is TRBJ1-4; 7 nucleotides align to TRBD1. Germline values: CDR1 SGHRS, CDR2 YFSETQ. Losses at the gene ends were 4 bases for V and 3 bases for J; bases not matched to a gene: 9. This CDR3 region has 16 residues. DNA of the CDR3: TGCGCCAGCAGCCGCCAGACGGGACAGCCTAATGAAAAACTGTTTTTT. This sequence encodes CASSRQTGQPNEKLFF.

This clone was observed a few times. This CDR3 is CANSPVEGTGNTIYF. DNA of the CDR3: TGTGCCAACTCGCCGGTCGAGGGTACTGGAAACACCATATATTTT. The chain recombines TRBV11-3 with TRBJ1-3; D uncertain. Per germline, CDR1 SGHNT and CDR2 YENEEA. The CDR3 sequence is 15 residues long. Trimming stripped 10 bases from V and 2 bases from J, with 18 bases between.

This chain joins TRBV5-6 and TRBJ2-7; the match to TRBD2 covers 8 bases. The CDR3 consists of 12 residues. J lost 6 bases, V lost 3 bases, and 2 bases had no gene match. Germline lookup yields CDR1 SGHDT and CDR2 YYEEEE. The CDR3 sequence: CASSSAGGEQYF. The CDR3 bases are TGTGCCAGCAGCTCCGCGGGGGGCGAGCAGTACTTC.

CDR3 DNA: TGTGCCAGCTCACGGGACAGGGGAGGGGGGACTGAAGCTTTCTTT. Translated, it gives CASSRDRGGGTEAFF. This sequence joins TRBV18 and TRBJ1-1, with TRBD1 matching 10 bases. Looked up from germline, CDR1 is KGHSH and CDR2 is LQKENI. Trimming at V came to 4 bases and at J to 5 bases, leaving 7 bases not matched to a gene. The CDR3 contains 15 residues.

The chain joins TRBV7-8 to TRBJ2-1, with 10 bases fitting TRBD1. Germline V CDR1 and CDR2: SGHVS, FQNEAQ. The CDR3 loop spans 16 amino acids. V trimming: 2 bases; J trimming: 10 bases; junction bases outside the gene matches: 11. This chain's CDR3 is CASSLLWDRGLREQFF. Here the CDR3 DNA reads TGTGCCAGCAGCTTACTTTGGGACAGGGGTTTGCGGGAGCAGTTCTTC.

This chain uses TRBV4-3 with TRBJ1-1; tentatively, D is TRBD1 (6 bases). This CDR3 region has 16 residues. The germline CDR1 and CDR2 sequences are LGHNA and YSLEER. V was clipped by 5 bases and J by 4 bases, with 20 bases between them. CDR3 DNA: TGCGCCAGCAGCTCGCAGGGAGGGGTACAGGGCACTGAAGCTTTCTTT. Protein: CASSSQGGVQGTEAFF.

The chain joins TRBV2 to TRBJ2-2; 12 bases are shared with TRBD2. The CDR3 runs to 16 residues. The germline V gene has CDR1 SNHLY and CDR2 FYNNEI. With V trimmed by 1 base and J by 6 bases, 3 bases remained unmatched. DNA of the CDR3: TGTGCCAGCAGTGAAGGCTCTAGCGGGAGGGCCGGGGAGCTGTTTTTT. It translates to CASSEGSSGRAGELFF.

The sample holds one count of this clone. In DNA form, the CDR3 reads TGTGCCAGCAGCGCCCGGGGGGGCCCATCTCACACTGAAGCTTTCTTT. It codes for CASSARGGPSHTEAFF. The gene calls are TRBV2 and TRBJ1-1; D might be TRBD1 (6 bases). This CDR3 comprises 16 residues. V gave up 6 bases and J gave up 3 bases, with 20 bases separating them. Germline V gives CDR1 SNHLY, CDR2 FYNNEI.

The gene calls are TRBV27 and TRBJ2-1, with 10 bases matching TRBD2. Germline assignment: CDR1 MNHEY and CDR2 SMNVEV (reference sequence). This CDR3 has 16 residues. The J segment lost 7 bases and the V segment lost 5 bases, leaving 11 bases of the junction unmatched. The CDR3 sequence: CASSPEALAGWNEQFF. CDR3 in DNA: TGTGCCAGCAGTCCTGAGGCACTAGCGGGATGGAATGAGCAGTTCTTC.

The V call is TRBV6-1, the J call TRBJ2-2, with TRBD1 matching 7 bases. Germline loops: CDR1 MNHNS, CDR2 SASEGT. There are 12 residues in the CDR3. J lost 3 bases, V lost 11 bases, and 3 bases had no gene match. The CDR3 DNA reads as TGTGCCGGGGACAGCGACACCGGGGAGCTGTTTTTT. This sequence encodes CAGDSDTGELFF.

The chain employs TRBV20-1 and TRBJ1-1, with TRBD1 matching over 7 bases. The CDR3 covers 11 residues. Germline V gene sequence: CDR1 DFQATT, CDR2 SNEGSKA (reference sequence). V trimming: 1 base; J trimming: 11 bases; junction bases outside the gene matches: 4. The CDR3 reads CSARATRGAFF. As DNA, the CDR3 is TGCAGTGCTAGAGCGACCAGGGGGGCTTTCTTT.

This chain joins TRBV7-9 and TRBJ2-5; 12 bases agree with TRBD2. With V trimmed by 6 bases and J by 1 base, 3 bases remained unmatched. CDR1 SEHNR and CDR2 FQNEAQ come from the germline V gene (reference sequence). The CDR3 has 15 residues. Here the CDR3 reads CASRRLAGAQETQYF. CDR3 nucleotide sequence: TGTGCCAGCAGAAGACTAGCGGGGGCCCAAGAGACCCAGTACTTC.

The chain recombines TRBV19 with TRBJ1-4; 7 bases are shared with TRBD1. The CDR3 contains 14 residues. V shed 3 bases and J 5 bases; nucleotides not matched to a gene: 3. The germline gives CDR1 LNHDA, CDR2 SQIVND (reference sequence). The CDR3 region is CASSIGTVNEKLFF. In nucleotides, the CDR3 is TGTGCCAGTAGTATCGGGACAGTGAATGAAAAACTGTTTTTT.

The rearrangement links TRBV27 to TRBJ1-2, with D possibly TRBD1 on 5 matching bases. V was clipped by 4 bases and J by 7 bases, with 10 bases between them. The germline V gene encodes CDR1 MNHEY and CDR2 SMNVEV (reference sequence). This CDR3 has 12 residues. The chain's CDR3 is CASSSRQSGYTF. For the CDR3, the DNA is TGTGCCAGCAGTTCCCGACAGTCTGGCTACACCTTC.

The V and J genes are TRBV4-3 and TRBJ2-2; perhaps TRBD2 as D (6 bases). Germline CDR1 LGHNA, CDR2 YSLEER. V dropped 4 bases and J dropped 3 bases, with 18 bases sitting between them. The CDR3 totals 17 residues. The CDR3 DNA sequence: TGCGCCAGCAGCCTCTCAGCAGGGAGGAGGGACACCGGGGAGCTGTTTTTT. Translating it yields CASSLSAGRRDTGELFF.

The genes are TRBV11-2 and TRBJ1-6; D is unclear. Germline assignment: CDR1 SGHAT and CDR2 FQNNGV. The CDR3 spans 15 residues. Trimming left V 6 bases short and J 8 bases short, with 17 bases between. The CDR3 DNA reads as TGTGCCAGCAGACTATCACGGGGAGGCGATTCACCCCTCCACTTT. Protein sequence: CASRLSRGGDSPLHF.

The rearrangement uses TRBV5-1 and TRBJ2-1; D is ambiguous. The CDR3 contains 13 residues. The germline V gene has CDR1 SGHRS and CDR2 YFSETQ. Trimming cost V 2 bases and J 5 bases, with 8 bases left between them. CDR3 in amino acids: CASSFGANNEQFF. CDR3 in DNA: TGCGCCAGCAGCTTTGGAGCAAACAATGAGCAGTTCTTC.

This clone was seen once. The CDR3 DNA sequence: TGTGCCAGCAGCGAGCCCCCCTTCTACGAGCAGTACTTC. Amino acids: CASSEPPFYEQYF. This chain connects TRBV11-1 to TRBJ2-7; D unresolved. Germline-derived CDR1 and CDR2 are SGHAT and FQDESV (reference sequence). The length of the CDR3 is 13 residues. V shed 5 bases and J shed 3 bases, with 11 bases lying between them.

V usage is TRBV7-2 and J usage is TRBJ1-5; D may be TRBD1 (5 bases). Per the germline V gene, CDR1 is SGHTA and CDR2 is FQGNSA. The ends were cut back, 4 bases at V and 2 bases at J, with 12 bases in the middle. This CDR3 is 15 amino acids long. The CDR3 loop reads CASSSGGTGNQPQHF. The CDR3, as DNA: TGTGCCAGCAGCTCTGGCGGGACGGGCAATCAGCCCCAGCATTTT.

In DNA form, the CDR3 reads TGTGCTTCCTCGGACCCAGGGGAAGAGACCCAGTACTTC. Its translation: CASSDPGEETQYF. The chain combines TRBV7-9 with TRBJ2-5; D may be TRBD1 (6 bases). Per the germline V gene, CDR1 is SEHNR and CDR2 is FQNEAQ (reference sequence). This CDR3 contains 13 residues.

The chain recombines TRBV5-6 with TRBJ2-5; 7 nucleotides agree with TRBD2. Germline values: CDR1 SGHDT, CDR2 YYEEEE. The CDR3 covers 14 residues. V lost 0 bases, J lost 4 bases, and 3 bases stayed unmatched. The CDR3 protein is CASSLGGRAETQYF. Written as DNA, the CDR3 is TGTGCCAGCAGCTTGGGTGGGAGGGCAGAGACCCAGTACTTC.

V usage is TRBV2 and J usage is TRBJ1-2; tentative D call: TRBD1 (5 bases). The CDR3 totals 15 residues. Germline V gene sequence: CDR1 SNHLY, CDR2 FYNNEI. V lost 8 bases and J 2 bases, leaving 18 bases between the germline ends. This CDR3 is CASGGFRGKNYGYTF. CDR3 sequence (DNA): TGTGCCAGCGGAGGGTTTCGGGGGAAAAACTATGGCTACACCTTC.

V usage is TRBV7-3 and J usage is TRBJ1-1; 8 nucleotides align to TRBD1. The ends lost 5 bases at V and 6 bases at J; junction bases unmatched: 5. The CDR3 is 13 residues long. The germline V gene has CDR1 SGHTA and CDR2 FQGTGA. The CDR3 reads CASSLTGVAEAFF. CDR3 coding DNA: TGTGCCAGCAGCCTGACAGGGGTCGCTGAAGCTTTCTTT. Supplemented by reference TRBV7-3 and TRBJ1-1, the full variable domain reads GAGVSQTPSNKVTEKGKYVELRCDPISGHTALYWYRQSLGQGPEFLIYFQGTGAADDSGLPNDRFFAVRPEGSVSTLKIQRTERGDSAVYLCASSLTGVAEAFFGQGTRLTVV.

The chain joins TRBV11-2 to TRBJ2-1; 8 bases fit TRBD1. In germline, CDR1 is SGHAT, CDR2 FQNNGV. The CDR3 is 15 residues long. J gave up 4 bases and V 5 bases, and 7 bases lay outside the gene matches. The CDR3 protein is CASSIDRDRYNEQFF. The CDR3, as DNA: TGTGCCAGCAGCATCGACCGGGACAGGTACAATGAGCAGTTCTTC.

The chain has TRBV6-5 and TRBJ2-1, with D uncertain. The V gene lost 10 bases and the J gene lost 2 bases, with 9 bases spanning the gap. CDR1 and CDR2 from the germline V gene are MNHEY and SVGAGI. This CDR3 comprises 12 residues. Here the CDR3 DNA reads TGTGCCATCCGAGTTGCCTACAATGAGCAGTTCTTC. Its translation is CAIRVAYNEQFF.

The gene calls are TRBV30 and TRBJ2-7; D perhaps matches TRBD1 (5 bases). The germline gives CDR1 GTSNPN, CDR2 SVGIG (reference sequence). This CDR3 spans 12 amino acids. V lost 5 bases and J lost 2, with 10 bases in between. This chain's CDR3 is CAWVRVPYEQYF. In DNA, the CDR3 is TGTGCCTGGGTCAGGGTTCCCTACGAGCAGTACTTC.